This T cell receptor beta chain comes out of a study of neurological immune-mediated disorders. For the study at large: Relapsing-remitting forms accounted for most of the roughly 35 multiple sclerosis patients and secondary progressive forms for 3. General observations from the study: According to phylogenetic grouping, one related-CDR3 cluster, a possible signature, contained the repertoires of 18 of 34 multiple sclerosis patients. HTLV-1-associated myelopathy had the most TCR clonal expansion, while multiple sclerosis had the least, a level that fell below healthy controls.

This clonotype was seen many times. What it recognizes is unknown. The CDR3 sequence is 18 residues long. Trimming at V came to 8 bases and at J to 7 bases, leaving 19 bases not matched to a gene. CDR1 SGHAT and CDR2 FQNNGV come from the germline V gene. The cDNA was generated through 5'RACE incorporating 10-nucleotide random UMIs. In TCRdb, the 5' RACE reads were re-called with MiXCR into one record per CDR3 protein. Of fewer than 80,000 distinct CDR3 sequences in the sample, roughly 5.6% were seen once. Source material: PBMCs. The V gene is TRBV11-2, the J gene TRBJ2-1; TRBD2 aligns across 11 bases. The TCR sequence derives from a woman in her twenties or thirties with multiple sclerosis. The CDR3 DNA is TGTGCCAGCCTCGATTGGAGGGTAGCGGGGGGGCCGAGGAATGAGCAGTTCTTC. Amino acids: CASLDWRVAGGPRNEQFF.